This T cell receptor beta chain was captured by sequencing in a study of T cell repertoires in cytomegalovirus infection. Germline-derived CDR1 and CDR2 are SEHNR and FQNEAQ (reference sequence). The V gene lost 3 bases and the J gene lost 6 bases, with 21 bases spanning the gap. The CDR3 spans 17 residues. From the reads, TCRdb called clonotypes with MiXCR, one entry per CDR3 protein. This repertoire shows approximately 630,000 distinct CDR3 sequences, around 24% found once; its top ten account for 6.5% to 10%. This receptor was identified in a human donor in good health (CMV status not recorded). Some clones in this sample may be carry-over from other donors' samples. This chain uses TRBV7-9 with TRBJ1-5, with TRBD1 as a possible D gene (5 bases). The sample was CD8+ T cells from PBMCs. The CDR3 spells CASSFPWAGPFSQPQHF. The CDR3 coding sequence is TGTGCCAGCAGCTTCCCCTGGGCAGGGCCGTTCAGTCAGCCCCAGCATTTT.